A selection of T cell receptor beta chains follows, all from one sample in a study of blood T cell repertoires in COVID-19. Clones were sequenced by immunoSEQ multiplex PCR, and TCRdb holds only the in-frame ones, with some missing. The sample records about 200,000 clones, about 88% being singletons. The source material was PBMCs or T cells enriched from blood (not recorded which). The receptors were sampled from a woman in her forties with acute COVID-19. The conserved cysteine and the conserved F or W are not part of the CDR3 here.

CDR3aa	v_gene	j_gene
AWSVGQGAGGELF	TRBV30	TRBJ2-2
ASSLLAGAEQF	TRBV19	TRBJ2-1
ASSSLAVGGETQY	TRBV5-1	TRBJ2-5
ASSAGSGGSYNEQF	TRBV6-4	TRBJ2-1
ASSPVTGGEYGYT	TRBV18	TRBJ1-2
ASTPLATSSYNEQF	TRBV7-2	TRBJ2-1
ASSARSQGGKEQPQH	TRBV3-1/TRBV3-2	TRBJ1-5
ASSQAEGASGDNEQF	TRBV4-2	TRBJ2-1
ASSPPGLLGREQF	TRBV7-2	TRBJ2-1
ASRHRERASYEQY	TRBV7-8	TRBJ2-7
ASSPGVRLDEKLF	TRBV7-9	TRBJ1-4
ASSSVGTGTGGLTGELF	TRBV21-1	TRBJ2-2
ASSATPGGYSNQPQH	TRBV6-1	TRBJ1-5
AWTQGEVNSYEQY	TRBV30	TRBJ2-7
ASSTGYGYT	TRBV6-5	TRBJ1-2
ASSEKEGLRTDQPQH	TRBV2	TRBJ1-5
ATSDFGGTGELF	TRBV24-1	TRBJ2-2
ASSYTGEGGYT	TRBV6-5	TRBJ1-2
ASKLAASGRNTQY	TRBV6-5	TRBJ2-3
SATWGGHNEQF	TRBV29-1	TRBJ2-1
ASSSLPAGQGKQPQH	TRBV18	TRBJ1-5
ASSLSQYEQY	TRBV11-2	TRBJ2-7
ASSITGVYTEAF	TRBV5-5	TRBJ1-1
ASSSRLARGRDQETQY	TRBV5-1	TRBJ2-5
ASSLWVSGTGELF	TRBV5-4	TRBJ2-2
ASSLNSGGFANTGELF	TRBV27	TRBJ2-2
SVETSGEAF	TRBV29-1	TRBJ1-1
SGGHPNYGYT	TRBV29-1	TRBJ1-2
ASSAQGRSKRDTQY	TRBV27	TRBJ2-3
ASSVGQAQDEQY	TRBV9	TRBJ2-7
ASSYPGQTEQF	TRBV2	TRBJ2-1
ASSLQPGQGPFCQETQY	TRBV5-1	TRBJ2-5
ASSPSRGGTAYEQY	TRBV18	TRBJ2-7
ASSFAGNAEAF	TRBV5-4	TRBJ1-1
ASMKKGVNSYEQY	TRBV6-5	TRBJ2-7
ASSRDNSGANVLT	TRBV3-1/TRBV3-2	TRBJ2-6
ASSSLGQNDNYGYT	TRBV5-6	TRBJ1-2
ASSLPGQNTEAF	TRBV27	TRBJ1-1
ASTAQGGETQY	TRBV19	TRBJ2-5
ASSEPRGRTASGYT	TRBV6-1	TRBJ1-2
ASSAFQGSNQPQH	TRBV6-4	TRBJ1-5
ASSQEGGGTEAF	TRBV4-1	TRBJ1-1
ASSQVRSGYT	TRBV3-1/TRBV3-2	TRBJ1-2
ASSLGGTGFYLGEQY	TRBV28	TRBJ2-7
ASGPRLAGAYNEQF	TRBV12-5	TRBJ2-1
AWSVKSSYEQY	TRBV30	TRBJ2-7
ASSWGVPGSGNTIY	TRBV5-1	TRBJ1-3
AIRDWGQGEYEQY	TRBV10-3	TRBJ2-7
ASSALAGVAYEQY	TRBV21-1	TRBJ2-7
ASSLASGGAETQY	TRBV11-3	TRBJ2-5
ASSVNPNGQANTIY	TRBV5-1	TRBJ1-3
SASEPGTAYNSPLH	TRBV20-1	TRBJ1-6
ASSQDNLGRGEDTQY	TRBV4-1	TRBJ2-3
ASSQDPGQGAQQWDQPQH	TRBV4-1	TRBJ1-5
ASSPLAASTDTQY	TRBV7-9	TRBJ2-3